Presented here are 30 T cell receptor beta chains from one specimen sequenced in a study of blood T cell repertoires in COVID-19. The repertoire was sequenced with immunoSEQ multiplex PCR; TCRdb's copy has only in-frame clones and lacks some. The data show around 20,000 clones, about 87% seen once. Source material: peripheral blood. The receptor source for this set is a human donor in a cohort sampled during active COVID-19. The donor label of this sample is uncertain.

The chain uses TRBV5-1 and TRBJ2-7; a weak D match, TRBD1 (5 bases). Trimming removed 4 bases from V and 4 bases from J, with 18 bases in between. Germline values: CDR1 SGHRS, CDR2 YFSETQ. CDR3 length equals 15 residues. CDR3 nucleotides: TGCGCCAGCAGCCCGAACGCAGGGCCTTTTTACGAGCAGTACTTC. Translating it yields CASSPNAGPFYEQYF.

The genes are TRBV25-1 and TRBJ2-5, with a tentative D call TRBD1 (6 bases). The germline V and J ends were trimmed by 1 base and 1 base, with 7 bases remaining between them. Germline V lookup: CDR1 MGHDK, CDR2 SYGVNS. The length of the CDR3 is 14 residues. CDR3 protein: CASSELDSQETQYF. The CDR3 DNA reads TGTGCCAGCAGTGAATTGGACAGCCAAGAGACCCAGTACTTC.

In this sample, this clone turned up a few times. The rearrangement links TRBV3-1 (or the pseudogene TRBV3-2) to TRBJ1-2; TRBD1 aligns across 12 bases. J gave up 4 bases and V 5 bases, and 5 bases lay outside the gene matches. Germline V gene data show CDR1 as LGHDT and CDR2 as YNNKEL (reference sequence). CDR3 length: 15 residues. The CDR3 DNA reads TGTGCCAGCAGCGACCGGGACAGGGGGCTCTATGGCTACACCTTC. Translating it yields CASSDRDRGLYGYTF.

This chain connects TRBV18 to TRBJ1-1; D may be TRBD1 (5 bases). Trimming stripped 4 bases from V and 5 bases from J, with 17 bases between. Looked up from germline, CDR1 is KGHSH and CDR2 is LQKENI. The CDR3 is 15 residues long. CDR3 sequence (DNA): TGTGCCAGCTCACAACAGGCCTCACTGCTTACTGAAGCTTTCTTT. Translation gives CASSQQASLLTEAFF.

This sequence joins TRBV9 and TRBJ2-1; 7 nucleotides align to TRBD2. Trimming cost V 0 bases and J 4 bases; bases outside gene matches: 7. CDR3 length: 16 amino acids. The germline V gene encodes CDR1 SGDLS and CDR2 YYNGEE. CDR3 protein: CASSVALADTYNEQFF. The CDR3 DNA is TGTGCCAGCAGCGTAGCCCTAGCGGACACATACAATGAGCAGTTCTTC.

In this sample, this clone turned up a few times. The chain links TRBV2 to TRBJ1-1; D gene unclear. This CDR3 has 13 residues. The V gene lost 1 base and the J gene lost 2 bases, with 5 bases spanning the gap. The germline V gene encodes CDR1 SNHLY and CDR2 FYNNEI. CDR3 protein: CASSEDKNTEAFF. The CDR3 nucleotides read TGTGCCAGCAGTGAAGACAAAAACACTGAAGCTTTCTTT.

J is TRBJ2-1 and V is TRBV29-1, with 14 bases matching TRBD2. J was trimmed by 8 bases and V by 3 bases; bases with no gene match: 3. Germline V gene lookup returns CDR1 SQVTM and CDR2 ANQGSEA. The CDR3 loop spans 14 amino acids. Written as DNA, the CDR3 is TGCAGCGTTGACGGGACTAGCGGGAGCCATGAGCAGTTCTTC. Amino acids: CSVDGTSGSHEQFF.

The rearrangement joins TRBV28 to TRBJ2-7; maybe TRBD2 (5 bases). The CDR3 has 12 residues. The germline V gene has CDR1 MDHEN and CDR2 SYDVKM. V dropped 7 bases and J dropped 6 bases, with 13 bases sitting between them. CDR3 DNA sequence: TGTGCCAGCAATCTGAGGGCCCGCGAGCAGTACTTC. Translating gives CASNLRAREQYF.

The V and J genes are TRBV19 and TRBJ2-1, with D possibly matching TRBD1 (5 bases). V gave up 3 bases and J gave up 6 bases, with 12 bases separating them. The CDR3 runs 14 residues. Germline-derived CDR1 and CDR2 are LNHDA and SQIVND (reference sequence). CDR3 coding DNA: TGTGCCAGTAGTATTCTGGGGCCACCCAATGAGCAGTTCTTC. Translation: CASSILGPPNEQFF.

This chain uses TRBV19 with TRBJ2-1; D is unclear. CDR3 length equals 14 residues. Germline-derived CDR1 and CDR2 are LNHDA and SQIVND (reference sequence). The germline V and J ends were trimmed by 1 base and 7 bases, with 11 bases remaining between them. CDR3 loop: CASSIASFGNEQFF. DNA for the CDR3: TGTGCCAGTAGTATAGCATCCTTCGGGAATGAGCAGTTCTTC.

This CDR3 is CASSRAQGSGNTIYF. The CDR3 nucleotides are TGCGCCAGCAGCCGGGCACAGGGCTCTGGAAACACCATATATTTT. This chain uses TRBV4-1 with TRBJ1-3; weak D call: TRBD1 (6 bases). This CDR3 contains 15 residues. V was pared by 4 bases and J by 0 bases, with 10 bases between. Per the germline V gene, CDR1 is MGHRA and CDR2 is YSYEKL.

The gene calls are TRBV5-1 and TRBJ1-1; TRBD1 matches at 8 bases. V trimming: 1 base; J trimming: 3 bases; junction bases outside the gene matches: 2. The CDR3 covers 14 residues. Germline CDR1 and CDR2: SGHRS and YFSETQ. In DNA form, the CDR3 reads TGCGCCAGCAGCTTGACAGGGGGAGACACTGAAGCTTTCTTT. Its protein product is CASSLTGGDTEAFF.

The chain joins TRBV9 to TRBJ2-7; TRBD2 is a possible D gene (6 bases). This CDR3 spans 12 amino acids. V shed 7 bases and J shed 3 bases, with 11 bases lying between them. CDR1 and CDR2 (germline): SGDLS, YYNGEE. The CDR3 spells CASGMEGYEQYF. The CDR3 bases are TGTGCCAGCGGCATGGAGGGCTACGAGCAGTACTTC.

This clone was recorded a few times. The rearrangement joins TRBV2 to TRBJ2-7, with D maybe TRBD1 (6 bases). The CDR3 contains 14 residues. V lost 2 bases, J lost 1 base, and 9 bases lay in between. Germline values: CDR1 SNHLY, CDR2 FYNNEI. CDR3 in amino acids: CASSESRGSYEQYF. CDR3 in DNA: TGTGCCAGCAGTGAATCCAGGGGATCCTACGAGCAGTACTTC. Together with reference TRBV2 and TRBJ2-7, the CDR3 gives the full variable domain: EPEVTQTPSHQVTQMGQEVILRCVPISNHLYFYWYRQILGQKVEFLVSFYNNEISEKSEIFDDQFSVERPDGSNFTLKIRSTKLEDSAMYFCASSESRGSYEQYFGPGTRLTVT.

The V call is TRBV28, the J call TRBJ2-3; 9 nucleotides agree with TRBD1. Trimming took 5 bases from V and 6 from J; bases not matched to a gene: 12. Germline CDR1 reads MDHEN; CDR2 reads SYDVKM. The CDR3 is 16 residues long. The CDR3 reads CASSPRMTGGGDTQYF. The DNA for the CDR3 is TGTGCCAGCAGTCCCCGGATGACAGGGGGAGGGGATACGCAGTATTTT.

The chain uses TRBV4-2 and TRBJ1-5; D might be TRBD1 (5 bases). Trimming shortened V by 8 bases and J by 9 bases, and 8 bases separated the two germline ends. Germline CDR1 reads LGHNA; CDR2 reads YNFKEQ. This CDR3 contains 10 residues. CDR3 residues: CASPGGPQHF. In DNA, the CDR3 is TGTGCCAGCCCGGGGGGGCCCCAGCATTTT.

The CDR3 here is CASGVQDTQYF. The CDR3, as DNA: TGTGCTAGTGGTGTACAAGATACGCAGTATTTT. V gene TRBV12-5 combines with J gene TRBJ2-3; no definite D call. V gave up 5 bases and J gave up 5 bases, with 5 bases separating them. This CDR3 is built from 11 residues. Germline assignment: CDR1 LGHNT and CDR2 FRNRAP.

The chain is built from TRBV3-1 (or the pseudogene TRBV3-2) and TRBJ1-1; the D gene is possibly TRBD1 (5 bases). CDR3 length equals 13 residues. Germline-derived CDR1 and CDR2 are LGHDT and YNNKEL (reference sequence). With 2 bases removed from V and 4 bases from J, the gap between germline ends came to 8 bases. The CDR3 sequence: CASSQRGGTEAFF. The CDR3 DNA is TGTGCCAGCAGCCAAAGGGGAGGCACTGAAGCTTTCTTT.

The V call is TRBV19, the J call TRBJ2-5; 8 bases map to TRBD1. Germline CDR1 and CDR2: LNHDA and SQIVND (reference sequence). Losses at the gene ends were 3 bases for V and 5 bases for J; bases not matched to a gene: 11. This CDR3 contains 16 residues. CDR3 coding DNA: TGTGCCAGTAGTATGGTCCCAGGGGGCCTTCTTGAGACCCAGTACTTC. The encoded protein is CASSMVPGGLLETQYF.

This clone was picked up one time. The V call is TRBV14, the J call TRBJ2-5; possible D gene TRBD2, 6 bases. Germline V CDR1 and CDR2: SGHDN, FVKESK. The length of the CDR3 is 12 residues. Trimming cost V 8 bases and J 8 bases, with 15 bases left between them. CDR3 nucleotides: TGTGCCAGCGCCAGCACTAGCCGTACCCAGTACTTC. It yields the protein CASASTSRTQYF.

The CDR3 protein is CASRGAQETGELFF. DNA for the CDR3: TGCGCCAGCAGGGGGGCCCAGGAGACCGGGGAGCTGTTTTTT. The chain couples TRBV5-1 to TRBJ2-2, with D maybe TRBD1 (6 bases). The V gene lost 5 bases and the J gene lost 5 bases, with 13 bases spanning the gap. The CDR3 length is 14 residues. Per the germline V gene, CDR1 is SGHRS and CDR2 is YFSETQ.

V gene TRBV28 combines with J gene TRBJ2-7, with D perhaps TRBD1 (6 bases). The CDR3 extends over 16 amino acids. V shed 6 bases and J shed 5 bases, with 23 bases lying between them. Germline V gene data show CDR1 as MDHEN and CDR2 as SYDVKM. The CDR3 protein is CASSPLGDKVNNEQYF. CDR3 coding DNA: TGTGCCAGCAGCCCTCTAGGGGACAAGGTAAATAACGAGCAGTACTTC.

This chain uses TRBV2 with TRBJ1-2; TRBD1 aligns across 7 bases. Germline V gene sequence: CDR1 SNHLY, CDR2 FYNNEI. V trimming: 6 bases; J trimming: 6 bases; junction bases outside the gene matches: 7. The CDR3 covers 13 residues. The CDR3: CASRGTALDGYTF. The CDR3 nucleotides read TGTGCCAGCAGGGGGACAGCCCTTGATGGCTACACCTTC.

The chain couples TRBV28 to TRBJ2-1; 8 bases agree with TRBD1. The V and J ends lost 8 bases and 3 bases, in that order; junction bases with no gene match: 9. Looked up from germline, CDR1 is MDHEN and CDR2 is SYDVKM. The CDR3 consists of 15 residues. The CDR3 spells CASLGTGKNYNEQFF. The CDR3 region has the DNA TGTGCCAGCCTCGGGACAGGAAAGAACTACAATGAGCAGTTCTTC. Combining the CDR3 with reference TRBV28 and TRBJ2-1 gives the whole variable domain DVKVTQSSRYLVKRTGEKVFLECVQDMDHENMFWYRQDPGLGLRLIYFSYDVKMKEKGDIPEGYSVSREKKERFSLILESASTNQTSMYLCASLGTGKNYNEQFFGPGTRLTVL.

The chain recombines TRBV21-1 with TRBJ2-1; no DNA check was done on the table's D call, TRBD1. TRBV21-1 is classified as a pseudogene. The CDR3 totals 12 residues. The CDR3 spells CASTRTSSEQFF. The CDR3 nucleotides read TGTGCCAGTACAAGGACATCGAGTGAGCAGTTCTTC.

This chain links TRBV21-1 with TRBJ1-5. TRBV21-1 constitutes a pseudogene. The CDR3 has 16 amino acids. The CDR3 loop reads CARQKRVRRGNQPQHF. The CDR3 DNA reads as TGTGCCAGGCAGAAGCGGGTTCGGCGAGGCAATCAGCCCCAGCATTTT.

V is TRBV6-5 and J is TRBJ2-3; 7 bases line up with TRBD2. Trimming cost V 9 bases and J 2 bases; bases outside gene matches: 8. Germline V CDR1 and CDR2: MNHEY, SVGAGI. There are 14 residues in the CDR3. CDR3 coding DNA: TGTGCCAGTCCGGGAGGACTTTTCACAGATACGCAGTATTTT. Amino acid sequence: CASPGGLFTDTQYF.

V and J are TRBV24-1 and TRBJ2-1; a weak D match, TRBD2 (6 bases). Germline CDR1 reads KGHDR; CDR2 reads SFDVKD. The CDR3 has 12 residues. The V gene lost 4 bases and the J gene lost 12 bases, with 12 bases spanning the gap. CDR3: CATSEQGLVQFF. The CDR3 region has the DNA TGTGCCACCAGTGAGCAGGGACTGGTGCAGTTCTTC.

The chain couples TRBV5-1 to TRBJ2-1, with 9 bases aligning to TRBD2. J gave up 10 bases and V 0 bases, and 11 bases lay outside the gene matches. The CDR3 spans 16 residues. Germline CDR1 reads SGHRS; CDR2 reads YFSETQ. This chain's CDR3 is CASSLGRLAGPREQFF. The CDR3 nucleotides are TGCGCCAGCAGCTTGGGGCGGCTAGCGGGGCCTCGGGAGCAGTTCTTC.

The rearrangement uses TRBV2 and TRBJ2-3, with D hard to call. The CDR3 totals 14 residues. The germline V gene has CDR1 SNHLY and CDR2 FYNNEI. Trimming took 2 bases from V and 3 from J, leaving 9 bases between them. The CDR3 reads CASSESSATDTQYF. CDR3 sequence (DNA): TGTGCCAGCAGTGAATCATCTGCGACAGATACGCAGTATTTT.